This entry concerns a single TCR beta chain. The antigen it recognizes is unknown. The method behind the library was the immunoSEQ multiplex PCR assay. For the multiplex PCR, a mixture combining 60 forward primers for TCR Vbeta segments and 13 reverse primers for TCR Jbeta segments was used. The CDR3 region of rearranged TCR beta genes was amplified from genomic DNA with a multiplex PCR assay. Amplified TCR beta libraries were sequenced as 87-base-pair reads on the Illumina HiSeq System. Concerning the study's data processing: In a later analysis, about 80 million unique TCR beta chains were counted across the roughly 610 repertoires, and roughly 11 million of these chains were shared by at least two donors. Raw reads were error-corrected and collapsed into unique sequences with a nearest-neighbor algorithm that merged closely related sequences to remove PCR and sequencing errors. CDR3 sequences were aligned to IMGT reference sequences to assign V, D and J gene segments. For a sequence to be retained, at least a six-nucleotide match to both a V gene segment and a J gene segment was required. A rearrangement was called productive if the CDR3 had no stop codons and remained in frame with V and J, and every other rearrangement was called non-productive. CDR3 was defined by IMGT convention, running from the second conserved V-encoded cysteine to the conserved J-encoded phenylalanine. The earlier analysis of about 590 of the donors excluded sequences that lacked an unambiguous match to a single V gene segment. In an earlier analysis of approximately 550 of the donors, V segments were called functional above 56.7% productive rearrangements and were called segregating when the between-donor standard deviation exceeded 5%. To diagnose cytomegalovirus status from the catalog of TCR beta chain sequences, a statistical classification framework was built. A later analysis assigned V and J genes by comparing TCR nucleotide sequences with IMGT/GENE-DB human TR gene sequences. In a later analysis, CDR3 sequences and most-parsimonious VDJ recombination scenarios were assigned using the TCRdist pipeline. A later analysis defined each TCR beta chain by its CDR3 amino acid sequence plus V-gene family, and excluded reads lacking a unique V-gene family. To address suspected cross-contamination and a sequencing artifact, a later analysis removed a few hundred highly shared, low-generation-probability nucleotide sequences. In a later analysis, a clonal expansion index was calculated for each public chain from normalized within-repertoire ranks of inferred template counts. A later analysis computed generation probabilities with a VDJ recombination model fitted to out-of-frame rearrangements, and checked the results against IGoR. Hypergeometric tests were used in a later analysis to score TCR-TCR, TCR-HLA and TCR-CMV co-occurrence, with a repertoire-size bias correction applied to the TCR pairs. In a later analysis, false discovery rates were estimated by permuting HLA or CMV assignments 20 times. A later analysis grouped co-occurring TCRs with DBSCAN, adding TCRdist sequence similarity when clustering within HLA-allele-positive subsets. Repertoires with fewer than 30,000 or more than 120,000 public chains were left out of co-occurrence clustering, as were a handful of repertoires with anomalous nucleotide sharing. The source is immuneACCESS, and TCRdb retained only in-frame sequences with V and J called. Part of the clones is not carried over; for the studies checked, unresolved V genes explain less than half of this, and the remainder is unexplained. V and J calls and clone size are those listed in that table; D and trimming were worked out from the DNA. The sample table records 100,000 to 150,000 clones. The ten largest account for under 1.3% of the sample.

Sequences SGHVS (CDR1) and FNYEAQ (CDR2) are obtained from the germline V gene. After removal of 1 base from V and 2 bases from J, the junction retains 3 bases not matched to a gene. Including the terminal cysteine and phenylalanine, the CDR3 comprises 16 residues. The kept DNA is CDR3 alone, 48 bases in frame from the first base. This sample is drawn from a study of cytomegalovirus exposure and HLA in healthy donors (dated by TCRdb to 2015 to 2018). Regarding the complete study: According to an earlier analysis of 550 to 750 of the donors, some 170 million T cells yielded some 120 million unique TCR beta sequences and about 300 Gb of sequence data. About 310 gigabases of sequencing data and approximately 80 million unique TCR sequences were included in an early release covering 550 to 800 HLA-typed donors. Among the roughly 380 genotyped donors, about 85% belonged to the genetic ancestry cluster associated with self-reported Caucasian donors. The aim of the study was to test whether cataloging public T cell receptors could identify signatures of past pathogen exposure. The study used immunosequencing to profile the T cell repertoires of several hundred subjects and linked those repertoires to cytomegalovirus serostatus. In addition to the first cohort of around 670 subjects, a separate validation cohort of approximately 120 different subjects was used. High-throughput TCR immunosequencing, statistical association of individual TCRs with disease status, and machine learning were combined to predict cytomegalovirus infection status. A later analysis re-examined previously published TCR beta repertoires from roughly 720 donors and added high-resolution HLA genotyping to investigate patterns of TCR occurrence. The later analysis used no new phenotypic data to find candidate immune exposures, relying instead on TCR beta sequences and their occurrence across donors. An earlier analysis of 500 to 650 of the donors applied high-throughput TCR beta sequencing to assess whether each TCR beta V gene segment acted as functional or pseudogenic. Donor age, sex, ethnicity and CMV serostatus were compiled alongside the repertoire data. A later genetic analysis used genome-wide SNP genotypes for about three fifths of the roughly 700 donors, treating that subset as a discovery cohort. Every discovery cohort repertoire had been produced on one sequencing platform. Class I and class II HLA loci were covered by the typing at four-digit resolution. The number of donors typed differed by locus, with 629-630 for A, B, C, DRB1 and DQB1, about 500 for DQA1, 600 to 610 for DPA1, and around 450 for DPB1. Several DR-DQ haplotypes were handled as single units for association and clustering because linkage in the cohort was strong. Across about 380 genotyped donors of the cohort, an average of roughly 230,000 unique TCR beta nucleotide sequences per donor were sequenced, and 15% to 20% of those sequences were non-productive.

The cohort comprised 666 healthy bone marrow donors. At the time of sampling, every cohort member was nominally healthy, though immune exposures that went unrecorded were likely present. The donor tested CMV seronegative, placing the donor among the 350 or so seronegative members of the cohort. Every donor gave a peripheral blood sample, and the peripheral blood mononuclear cells from that sample were used for TCR beta sequencing. The Qiagen DNeasy Blood Extraction Kit was used to extract genomic DNA from the blood cell samples. General study outcomes and caveats: In the study, 164 TCR beta chains were listed as associated with cytomegalovirus. A later analysis reported that several top co-occurrence clusters appeared linked to parvovirus B19, influenza, CMV and Epstein-Barr virus. The earlier analysis of some 560 of the donors excluded roughly 17 rarely observed V segments, including chromosome 9 orphons, because counts were too low. The presence/absence analyses assumed that sequencing depth was roughly uniform across donors, and that assumption may not be true. Because some donors lacked HLA typing at each locus, the association tests relied only on the typed subset. In an earlier analysis of fewer than 700 of the donors, most TCR beta V segments appeared in productive rearrangements about 87% or about 30% of the time, broadly matching IMGT annotations. A group of highly shared sequence variants was considered likely to be a technical artifact of the sequencing pipeline. A few of the identified cytomegalovirus-associated TCR beta chains were confirmed in vitro to be specific for cytomegalovirus antigens. Linkage disequilibrium might explain the correlated functional status among segregating V segments, but an unknown experimental factor could not be excluded. A further reported finding was that TCR beta sequences accurately predicted the HLA-A and HLA-B alleles for most subjects in the first cohort. The 87-base-pair reads could not distinguish some IMGT-functional V segments, including TRBV6-2 and TRBV6-3, so those segments were excluded. In both the original and validation cohorts, the classifier was reported to diagnose cytomegalovirus status with high specificity and sensitivity. In a later analysis, most CMV-associated TCR beta chains were found to appear HLA-restricted, with HLA associations seemingly driven largely by CMV exposure. In a later analysis, HLA-associated TCR beta chains showed more clonal expansion and lower generation probabilities than non-associated chains that were equally common. In a later genetic analysis, a missense DCLRE1C variant was associated with V-gene and J-gene trimming of TCR beta chains, and the association was replicated in an independent cohort. At a false discovery rate of 0.05, a later analysis linked 16,000 or so TCR beta sequences to specific HLA alleles. When HLA alleles, especially DR and DQ, strongly co-occurred, TCR associations were difficult to assign to individual alleles. It was suggested by the authors that the approach could potentially be generalized to other disease states and immunological phenotypes. The only immune exposure information available for the cohort was CMV serostatus. Most TCR sequences were seen in very few donors, while some public TCRs were found in many individuals. According to a later genetic analysis, donors in an Asian-associated ancestry cluster had fewer N-insertions in productive TCRs than the approximately 630-donor mean. A later analysis found that TCR association rates varied across HLA loci, with DRB1 alleles showing the most associated TCRs and HLA-C alleles the fewest. In this cohort, only TCR beta chains were sequenced, and detectable features were limited by the absence of alpha or paired-chain data.

The chain employs TRBV7-6 and TRBJ1-5, and 9 bases in between align with TRBD1. This clonotype was sampled from a man between 18 and 29 years old in good health and CMV-seronegative. Sequenced sample: PBMCs. The CDR3 region reads CASSLVTGGRNQPQHF. Read as DNA, the sequence is TGTGCCAGCAGCTTAGTGACAGGGGGACGCAATCAGCCCCAGCATTTT.